These 19 T cell receptor beta chains came from one sample sequenced in a study of neurological immune-mediated disorders. MiXCR was run by TCRdb on the 5' RACE reads, yielding one entry per CDR3 protein. This table holds around 51,000 distinct CDR3 sequences, roughly 13% found once. As to time point: longitudinal time-point 3. The specimen sequenced was PBMCs. The origin of the receptors is a male donor with HTLV-1-associated myelopathy (HAM/TSP).

This clonotype was picked up many times. V gene TRBV20-1 combines with J gene TRBJ2-3, with 8 bases identical to TRBD2. CDR3 length: 14 amino acids. Germline CDR1 reads DFQATT; CDR2 reads SNEGSKA (reference sequence). V shed 0 bases and J 6 bases; nucleotides not matched to a gene: 5. The CDR3 DNA sequence: TGCAGTGCTAGAGATGGACGGGGGGGGGATACGCAGTATTTT. Protein product: CSARDGRGGDTQYF.

This clonotype was observed at least ten times. The gene calls are TRBV12-3 or TRBV12-4 and TRBJ1-6; D may be TRBD1 (5 bases). V was pared by 3 bases and J by 4 bases, with 10 bases between. The CDR3 consists of 15 residues. Here the CDR3 DNA reads TGTGCCAGCAGTTTTTGGGGGTTGTATAATTCACCCCTCCACTTT. It is translated as CASSFWGLYNSPLHF.

This clonotype was seen many times. This chain links TRBV3-1 with TRBJ1-2; TRBD1 might be the D (6 bases). V lost 6 bases and J 8 bases, leaving 16 bases between the germline ends. This CDR3 has 13 amino acids. Germline V CDR1 and CDR2: LGHDT, YNNKEL (reference sequence). CDR3 in DNA: TGTGCCAGCAGAATACAGGGCGGGGGAGGCTACACCTTC. Protein product: CASRIQGGGGYTF.

This clonotype showed up many times. The V call is TRBV20-1, the J call TRBJ2-5; 10 nucleotides align to TRBD2. After removal of 3 bases from V and 6 bases from J, the junction contained 7 bases not matched to a gene. The length of the CDR3 is 14 residues. Germline V gene lookup returns CDR1 DFQATT and CDR2 SNEGSKA (reference sequence). For the CDR3, the DNA is TGCAGTGCTAGGTTAGCGGGGGGCCTGAAGACCCAGTACTTC. The encoded protein is CSARLAGGLKTQYF.

This clonotype was observed many times. V gene TRBV6-5 combines with J gene TRBJ1-5; 7 nucleotides line up with TRBD1. The J segment lost 6 bases and the V segment lost 2 bases, leaving 4 bases of the junction unmatched. From germline, CDR1 is MNHEY and CDR2 SVGAGI. This CDR3 contains 14 residues. The CDR3 DNA reads TGTGCCAGCAGTTACGGCAGGGGGTTTCAGCCCCAGCATTTT. It codes for CASSYGRGFQPQHF.

This clonotype appeared many times. The rearrangement joins TRBV14 to TRBJ2-3; D is ambiguous. The CDR3 sequence is 13 residues long. Trimming removed 4 bases from V and 6 bases from J, with 11 bases in between. The V gene's germline CDR1 is SGHDN and CDR2 FVKESK. CDR3 bases: TGTGCCAGCAGCCCGTTCGGGTCGGATACGCAGTATTTT. It specifies CASSPFGSDTQYF.

At least ten counts were recorded for this clonotype. The chain couples TRBV10-3 to TRBJ1-1; tentative D call: TRBD1 (5 bases). V lost 6 bases and J lost 1, with 9 bases in between. This CDR3 comprises 13 residues. In germline, CDR1 is ENHRY, CDR2 SYGVKD. CDR3 amino acids: CAISLTANTEAFF. CDR3 DNA: TGTGCCATCAGCCTGACAGCGAACACTGAAGCTTTCTTT.

Relative to its sample, this clonotype is medium-sized. The V gene is TRBV5-5, the J gene TRBJ1-6, with TRBD1 matching 8 bases. This CDR3 comprises 18 residues. Germline-derived CDR1 and CDR2 are SGHKS and YYEKEE (reference sequence). J was trimmed by 7 bases and V by 2 bases; bases with no gene match: 14. The DNA of the CDR3 is TGTGCCAGCAGCTTATATCCCACCCGGACAGGGTCAAATTCACCCCTCCACTTT. It encodes CASSLYPTRTGSNSPLHF.

This clonotype was picked up a small number of times. CDR3 loop: CASSPRGEYQETQYF. As DNA, the CDR3 is TGTGCCAGCAGCCCGAGGGGGGAGTACCAAGAGACCCAGTACTTC. This sequence joins TRBV5-6 and TRBJ2-5; D could derive from TRBD1 or TRBD2 (6 bases each). The CDR3 covers 15 residues. Germline lookup yields CDR1 SGHDT and CDR2 YYEEEE. V gave up 4 bases and J gave up 0 bases, with 13 bases separating them.

Ten or more counts support this clonotype. The J gene is TRBJ2-7, the V gene TRBV20-1; 7 bases are a match to TRBD2. Trimming at V came to 2 bases and at J to 4 bases, leaving 8 bases not matched to a gene. The germline gives CDR1 DFQATT, CDR2 SNEGSKA (reference sequence). The CDR3 has 14 amino acids. For the CDR3, the DNA is TGCAGTGCTAGAAGAGGGAGGGCTGAGTACGAGCAGTACTTC. This codes for CSARRGRAEYEQYF.

This clonotype was seen at least ten times. V usage is TRBV29-1 and J usage is TRBJ1-2, with a tentative D call TRBD1 (5 bases). CDR1 and CDR2 from the germline V gene are SQVTM and ANQGSEA. Trimming shortened V by 7 bases and J by 1 base, and 16 bases separated the two germline ends. This CDR3 region has 14 residues. The CDR3 DNA follows: TGCAGCGGGAACAGGAACCATATTAACTATGGCTACACCTTC. Translating it yields CSGNRNHINYGYTF.

The V and J genes are TRBV6-1 and TRBJ1-5; TRBD1 agrees at 9 bases. This CDR3 region has 14 residues. With 4 bases clipped from V and 6 bases from J, the junction kept 4 bases outside the gene matches. Germline CDR1 MNHNS, CDR2 SASEGT. The CDR3 DNA is TGTGCCAGCAGTGTACAGGGGGCTGGTCAGCCCCAGCATTTT. It specifies CASSVQGAGQPQHF.

This clonotype was seen many times. The chain couples TRBV9 to TRBJ1-1; 8 nucleotides align to TRBD1. Losses at the gene ends were 3 bases for V and 1 base for J; bases not matched to a gene: 2. The germline gives CDR1 SGDLS, CDR2 YYNGEE. This CDR3 has 14 residues. CDR3 coding DNA: TGTGCCAGCAGCGCTGGACAGGGGAACACTGAAGCTTTCTTT. Protein: CASSAGQGNTEAFF. Complete variable domain (other parts from reference TRBV9 and TRBJ1-1): DSGVTQTPKHLITATGQRVTLRCSPRSGDLSVYWYQQSLDQGLQFLIQYYNGEERAKGNILERFSAQQFPDLHSELNLSSLELGDSALYFCASSAGQGNTEAFFGQGTRLTVV.

This clonotype has a count of ten or more. The chain carries TRBV5-1 and TRBJ1-1, with TRBD1 matching 7 bases. This CDR3 region has 15 residues. Germline lookup yields CDR1 SGHRS and CDR2 YFSETQ. V dropped 1 base and J dropped 3; count of bases not matched to a gene: 6. This CDR3 reads CASSLNPTGYTEAFF. For the CDR3, the DNA is TGCGCCAGCAGCTTGAACCCGACAGGGTACACTGAAGCTTTCTTT.

This clonotype was seen many times. The chain carries TRBV12-3 or TRBV12-4 and TRBJ1-2; 8 nucleotides match TRBD1. Losses at the gene ends were 5 bases for V and 5 bases for J; bases not matched to a gene: 7. The CDR3 contains 14 residues. As DNA, the CDR3 is TGTGCCAGCAGTCGAGGGACAGGCGGGTATGGCTACACCTTC. Translating gives CASSRGTGGYGYTF.

This clonotype was seen ten or more times. The rearrangement uses TRBV12-3 or TRBV12-4 and TRBJ1-5; D not certain. Trimming shortened V by 3 bases and J by 9 bases, and 12 bases separated the two germline ends. The CDR3 has 13 amino acids. CDR3 amino acids: CASSFLGLRPQHF. For the CDR3, the DNA is TGTGCCAGCAGTTTTCTAGGGTTGCGGCCCCAGCATTTT.

Many counts were recorded for this clonotype. The CDR3 region is CAISEGQGSEAFF. CDR3 DNA sequence: TGTGCCATCAGTGAGGGACAGGGAAGTGAAGCTTTCTTT. This sequence joins TRBV10-3 and TRBJ1-1, with 8 bases lining up with TRBD1. Germline CDR1 and CDR2: ENHRY and SYGVKD. The length of the CDR3 is 13 residues. The ends lost 2 bases at V and 7 bases at J; junction bases unmatched: 3.

In DNA form, the CDR3 reads TGCGCCAGCAGCCAAGACTCCAGGGGGCTCGGCGAGCAGTACTTC. It encodes CASSQDSRGLGEQYF. The chain recombines TRBV4-3 with TRBJ2-7, with 8 bases that match TRBD1. This CDR3 spans 15 amino acids. Germline CDR1 reads LGHNA; CDR2 reads YSLEER. V trimming: 0 bases; J trimming: 6 bases; junction bases outside the gene matches: 7.

The J gene is TRBJ2-7, the V gene TRBV6-5; tentatively, D is TRBD1 (6 bases). Trimming cost V 10 bases and J 2 bases, with 18 bases left between them. CDR3 length equals 14 residues. Germline CDR1 and CDR2: MNHEY and SVGAGI. CDR3 protein: CATKTGTLTYEQYF. Here the CDR3 DNA reads TGTGCCACCAAGACCGGGACACTTACCTACGAGCAGTACTTC.